The clone carrying this T cell receptor (beta chain) was counted once. Germline V gene sequence: CDR1 DFQATT, CDR2 SNEGSKA (reference sequence). V gave up 6 bases and J gave up 2 bases, with 12 bases separating them. The CDR3 contains 13 residues. RNA totalling roughly 0.5 to 1 ug underwent reverse transcription with random hexamers. MiXCR was run by TCRdb on the immunoSEQ multiplex PCR reads, yielding one entry per CDR3 protein. The table has 200,000 to 250,000 distinct CDR3 sequences, 85% to 95% seen once; the top ten hold around 0.08%. This specimen comes from a study of CD8 T cells in Susac syndrome.

The TCR originated in a human donor with multiple sclerosis. The specimen was CD4+ T cells from PBMCs. The rearrangement joins TRBV20-1 to TRBJ2-3; no definite D call. CDR3 in amino acids: CSAHGRLTDTQYF. CDR3 coding DNA: TGCAGTGCCCACGGACGGCTCACAGATACGCAGTATTTT.